The 27 T cell receptor beta chains below were found in one sample sequenced in a study of human T cells and chemical hapten exposure. Using its own MiXCR run on the 5' RACE reads, TCRdb lists one record per CDR3 protein. The repertoire holds more than 60,000 distinct CDR3 sequences, about 15% seen once, with nearly 7% in the top ten. The starting material, unfractionated whole blood, was used for total RNA extraction. The receptors here all came from a female donor in good health.

V gene TRBV10-3 combines with J gene TRBJ2-1; the D gene is possibly TRBD2 (5 bases). Germline loops: CDR1 ENHRY, CDR2 SYGVKD. The V end was cut by 4 bases, the J end by 6 bases, with 16 bases between. This CDR3 is built from 15 residues. The CDR3 bases are TGTGCCATCAGTGCCGCGGGTTCTCAATTCAATGAGCAGTTCTTC. Translation: CAISAAGSQFNEQFF.

This clonotype was counted only a few times. This chain's CDR3 is CASSDPPGTGVSEAFF. CDR3 bases: TGTGCCAGCAGCGACCCACCCGGGACAGGGGTGTCTGAAGCTTTCTTT. V usage is TRBV6-2 or TRBV6-3 and J usage is TRBJ1-1, with TRBD1 matching 10 bases. Germline CDR1 reads MNHEY; CDR2 reads SVGEGT. V lost 6 bases to trimming and J lost 6 bases; unmatched junction nucleotides: 13. This CDR3 contains 16 residues.

In this sample, this clonotype turned up a few times. This chain uses TRBV12-3 or TRBV12-4 with TRBJ1-5; tentative D call: TRBD1 (6 bases). CDR3 length: 15 amino acids. V lost 3 bases and J 2 bases, leaving 11 bases between the germline ends. The chain's CDR3 is CASSFRGSGNQPQHF. In DNA, the CDR3 is TGTGCCAGCAGTTTTAGGGGGTCGGGCAATCAGCCCCAGCATTTT.

This rearrangement joins TRBV28 to TRBJ2-1; 7 bases are shared with TRBD2. Germline trimming cut 5 bases from V and 9 bases from J; bases unmatched to any gene: 13. The germline CDR1 and CDR2 sequences are MDHEN and SYDVKM. The CDR3 length is 15 residues. The CDR3 protein is CASSPVGEGLGEQFF. The CDR3 DNA is TGTGCCAGCAGTCCCGTGGGGGAGGGCCTTGGTGAGCAGTTCTTC. The complete variable domain, with remaining parts taken from reference TRBV28 and TRBJ2-1, reads DVKVTQSSRYLVKRTGEKVFLECVQDMDHENMFWYRQDPGLGLRLIYFSYDVKMKEKGDIPEGYSVSREKKERFSLILESASTNQTSMYLCASSPVGEGLGEQFFGPGTRLTVL.

The chain has TRBV3-1 and TRBJ1-3; no firm D call. Germline V gene sequence: CDR1 LGHDT, CDR2 YNNKEL (reference sequence). CDR3 length: 16 residues. Trimming pared 0 bases from V and 0 bases from J, leaving 9 bases between. The CDR3 bases are TGTGCCAGCAGCCAAGATTTAGTAAGCTCTGGAAACACCATATATTTT. Its protein product is CASSQDLVSSGNTIYF. Variable domain in full (rest from reference TRBV3-1 and TRBJ1-3): DTAVSQTPKYLVTQMGNDKSIKCEQNLGHDTMYWYKQDSKKFLKIMFSYNNKELIINETVPNRFSPKSPDKAHLNLHINSLELGDSAVYFCASSQDLVSSGNTIYFGEGSWLTVV.

The sample holds a few counts of this clonotype. The genes are TRBV21-1 and TRBJ2-1; the DNA was not compared with TRBD1, the D call given in the table. TRBV21-1 is marked as a pseudogene. The CDR3 spans 16 residues. The CDR3 loop is CASSKREWTGNNEQFF. The CDR3, as DNA: TGTGCCAGCAGCAAACGTGAGTGGACAGGTAACAATGAGCAGTTCTTC.

This sequence joins TRBV10-3 and TRBJ1-1; 8 positions match TRBD1. V shed 10 bases and J 12 bases; nucleotides not matched to a gene: 16. The CDR3 has 13 amino acids. Germline V gene lookup returns CDR1 ENHRY and CDR2 SYGVKD. The CDR3 here is CATRTGLVRETFF. CDR3 nucleotides: TGTGCCACCCGGACAGGGTTAGTCAGGGAGACTTTCTTT.

This clonotype came up a few times. The gene calls are TRBV5-6 and TRBJ2-2; D perhaps matches TRBD1 (5 bases). CDR1 SGHDT and CDR2 YYEEEE come from the germline V gene. CDR3 length equals 15 residues. The V end was cut by 2 bases, the J end by 3 bases, with 11 bases between. DNA for the CDR3: TGTGCCAGCAGCTTTGGGGCAGGCCACACCGGGGAGCTGTTTTTT. This codes for CASSFGAGHTGELFF.

There are a few counts of this clonotype. V is TRBV6-5 and J is TRBJ2-5; the match to TRBD2 covers 14 bases. The V gene's germline CDR1 is MNHEY and CDR2 SVGAGI. This CDR3 region has 13 residues. Losses at the gene ends were 6 bases for V and 7 bases for J; bases not matched to a gene: 1. CDR3 coding DNA: TGTGCCAGCAGGACTAGCGGGGGGGGGACCCAGTACTTC. Translated, it gives CASRTSGGGTQYF.

This clonotype was counted between two and nine times. The chain recombines TRBV20-1 with TRBJ1-6; D gene unclear. Per the germline V gene, CDR1 is DFQATT and CDR2 is SNEGSKA (reference sequence). Trimming left V 5 bases short and J 1 base short, with 12 bases between. The CDR3 consists of 15 residues. CDR3 in amino acids: CSAPHRGSYNSPLHF. CDR3 DNA sequence: TGCAGTGCTCCTCACCGTGGTTCCTATAATTCACCCCTCCACTTT.

In this sample, this clonotype turned up a few times. The genes are TRBV7-2 and TRBJ1-2; 9 nucleotides agree with TRBD1. The V gene end was trimmed by 9 bases and the J gene end by 2 bases; junction bases not matched to a gene: 34. Germline CDR1 reads SGHTA; CDR2 reads FQGNSA. The CDR3 runs to 23 residues. CDR3 amino acids: CASTKTPGGGILWGQGGNYGYTF. CDR3 DNA sequence: TGTGCCAGTACCAAAACCCCCGGTGGCGGCATATTGTGGGGACAGGGCGGCAACTATGGCTACACCTTC.

This chain uses TRBV7-2 with TRBJ2-7, with D hard to call. The germline V gene encodes CDR1 SGHTA and CDR2 FQGNSA. The CDR3 is 12 residues long. The V end was cut by 3 bases, the J end by 3 bases, with 6 bases between. The CDR3 DNA sequence: TGTGCCAGCAGCTTCGGATTCTACGAGCAGTACTTC. It yields the protein CASSFGFYEQYF.

This clonotype has a handful of counts. The J gene is TRBJ2-7, the V gene TRBV6-2 or TRBV6-3, with 12 positions matching TRBD2. The CDR3 totals 16 residues. CDR1 MNHEY and CDR2 SVGEGT come from the germline V gene. Trimming cost V 6 bases and J 3 bases; bases outside gene matches: 9. The CDR3 sequence is CASSRSLAGGRYEQYF. DNA for the CDR3: TGTGCCAGCAGCAGATCACTAGCGGGGGGTCGCTACGAGCAGTACTTC.

The J gene is TRBJ2-2, the V gene TRBV6-4; D not certain. The CDR3 contains 13 residues. Between the trimmed V and J ends, which lost 0 bases and 3 bases, there was a span of 2 bases. Germline CDR1 and CDR2: MRHNA and SNTAGT. Here the CDR3 reads CASSDSDTGELFF. The CDR3 DNA sequence: TGTGCCAGCAGTGACTCGGACACCGGGGAGCTGTTTTTT.

This clonotype occurred a few times. This chain connects TRBV27 to TRBJ2-3; D might be TRBD2 (6 bases). V lost 4 bases and J 10 bases, leaving 18 bases between the germline ends. The germline V gene has CDR1 MNHEY and CDR2 SMNVEV (reference sequence). The CDR3 spans 14 residues. The CDR3: CASSSKDYWNSQYF. The CDR3 bases are TGTGCCAGCAGTTCCAAGGACTATTGGAACTCGCAGTATTTT.

The sample holds a few counts of this clonotype. The DNA is omitted, as the CDR3 cannot be located on it reliably, and the CDR3 follows TCRdb's listing. The chain recombines TRBV6-1 with TRBJ1-6. The CDR3 is 16 amino acids long, termini counted. Germline V gene data show CDR1 as MNHNS and CDR2 as SASEGT. The CDR3 loop is CASSEVAGGSNSPLNF.

The chain combines TRBV7-2 with TRBJ2-5; no definite D call. Trimming took off 7 bases at V and 4 bases at J, with 13 bases between the two ends. Germline CDR1 SGHTA, CDR2 FQGNSA. The length of the CDR3 is 13 residues. CDR3 loop: CASILRRSETQYF. For the CDR3, the DNA is TGTGCCAGCATTCTGAGGAGATCAGAGACCCAGTACTTC. The whole variable domain, filled in from reference TRBV7-2 and TRBJ2-5, reads GAGVSQSPSNKVTEKGKDVELRCDPISGHTALYWYRQSLGQGLEFLIYFQGNSAPDKSGLPSDRFSAERTGGSVSTLTIQRTQQEDSAVYLCASILRRSETQYFGPGTRLLVL.

The gene calls are TRBV5-1 and TRBJ2-1; perhaps TRBD1 as D (5 bases). V lost 0 bases and J lost 5, with 24 bases in between. Germline CDR1 reads SGHRS; CDR2 reads YFSETQ. This CDR3 comprises 19 residues. CDR3 DNA: TGCGCCAGCAGCTTGGTGATCGCAGGGCTTACCTCTCGTAACAATGAGCAGTTCTTC. Translation gives CASSLVIAGLTSRNNEQFF.

The gene calls are TRBV28 and TRBJ1-1, with D unresolved. This CDR3 region has 15 residues. V gave up 5 bases and J gave up 0 bases, with 13 bases separating them. CDR1 MDHEN and CDR2 SYDVKM come from the germline V gene. Written as DNA, the CDR3 is TGTGCCAGCAGTCCGTATGACATGATGAACACTGAAGCTTTCTTT. This codes for CASSPYDMMNTEAFF.

This clonotype was picked up many times. CDR3 nucleotides: TGTGCCAGCACGTCTGGGACAGGGTTTGGCTACACCTTC. Translation gives CASTSGTGFGYTF. The chain carries TRBV6-5 and TRBJ1-2, with TRBD1 matching over 9 bases. The CDR3 runs 13 residues. V gave up 7 bases and J gave up 7 bases; unmatched junction bases: 7. The V gene's germline CDR1 is MNHEY and CDR2 SVGAGI.

This clonotype showed up just a few times. The rearrangement uses TRBV12-3 or TRBV12-4 and TRBJ1-4; D is ambiguous. The CDR3 is made up of 15 amino acids. V was trimmed by 5 bases and J by 4 bases, leaving 14 bases between them. The CDR3: CASSQLGQINEKLFF. Here the CDR3 DNA reads TGTGCCAGCAGTCAGTTAGGGCAGATTAATGAAAAACTGTTTTTT.

This chain connects TRBV20-1 to TRBJ1-2; 9 bases map to TRBD1. Germline CDR1 DFQATT, CDR2 SNEGSKA (reference sequence). After removal of 5 bases from V and 6 bases from J, the junction contained 7 bases not matched to a gene. CDR3 length: 13 residues. CDR3 sequence reads: CSAGTGNYDGYTF. In DNA, the CDR3 is TGCAGTGCTGGGACAGGGAATTATGATGGCTACACCTTC.

In this sample, this clonotype turned up a few times. The chain employs TRBV7-9 and TRBJ1-5; D not certain. In germline, CDR1 is SEHNR, CDR2 FQNEAQ (reference sequence). The CDR3 has 14 amino acids. The V and J ends lost 5 bases and 0 bases respectively, with 8 bases between them. CDR3 DNA: TGTGCCAGCAGCGAAGGGCTTAGCAATCAGCCCCAGCATTTT. Its translation is CASSEGLSNQPQHF.

The rearrangement joins TRBV6-1 to TRBJ1-1; D is ambiguous. The ends were cut back, 2 bases at V and 4 bases at J, with 8 bases in the middle. The CDR3 is made up of 13 amino acids. CDR1 is MNHNS, CDR2 SASEGT, per germline. The CDR3 loop reads CASSEYAGTEAFF. As DNA, the CDR3 is TGTGCCAGCAGTGAATACGCCGGCACTGAAGCTTTCTTT.

The chain carries TRBV30 and TRBJ1-2, with D possibly being TRBD1 (6 bases). Trimming pared 2 bases from V and 5 bases from J, leaving 12 bases between. Germline V gene data show CDR1 as GTSNPN and CDR2 as SVGIG (reference sequence). This CDR3 is 13 amino acids long. The CDR3 protein is CAWSNRGQYGYTF. The CDR3 DNA follows: TGTGCCTGGAGTAACCGCGGACAGTATGGCTACACCTTC. The full variable domain, completed using reference TRBV30 and TRBJ1-2, is SQTIHQWPATLVQPVGSPLSLECTVEGTSNPNLYWYRQAAGRGLQLLFYSVGIGQISSEVPQNLSASRPQDRQFILSSKKLLLSDSGFYLCAWSNRGQYGYTFGSGTRLTVV.

This clonotype appeared a single time. The chain recombines TRBV7-9 with TRBJ2-1; D not resolved. The ends were cut back, 3 bases at V and 2 bases at J, with 5 bases in the middle. This CDR3 is built from 13 residues. Germline V gene lookup returns CDR1 SEHNR and CDR2 FQNEAQ (reference sequence). CDR3 DNA sequence: TGTGCCAGCAGCTTGGCCCCCTACAATGAGCAGTTCTTC. Translated: CASSLAPYNEQFF.

The chain employs TRBV21-1 and TRBJ2-4; the D call in the table, TRBD2, was not verified against the DNA. TRBV21-1 is given as a pseudogene. This CDR3 contains 18 residues. CDR3: CASSNRAEGSRAKNIQYF. The CDR3 nucleotides read TGTGCCAGCAGCAACCGAGCGGAAGGGTCCCGAGCCAAAAACATTCAGTACTTC.